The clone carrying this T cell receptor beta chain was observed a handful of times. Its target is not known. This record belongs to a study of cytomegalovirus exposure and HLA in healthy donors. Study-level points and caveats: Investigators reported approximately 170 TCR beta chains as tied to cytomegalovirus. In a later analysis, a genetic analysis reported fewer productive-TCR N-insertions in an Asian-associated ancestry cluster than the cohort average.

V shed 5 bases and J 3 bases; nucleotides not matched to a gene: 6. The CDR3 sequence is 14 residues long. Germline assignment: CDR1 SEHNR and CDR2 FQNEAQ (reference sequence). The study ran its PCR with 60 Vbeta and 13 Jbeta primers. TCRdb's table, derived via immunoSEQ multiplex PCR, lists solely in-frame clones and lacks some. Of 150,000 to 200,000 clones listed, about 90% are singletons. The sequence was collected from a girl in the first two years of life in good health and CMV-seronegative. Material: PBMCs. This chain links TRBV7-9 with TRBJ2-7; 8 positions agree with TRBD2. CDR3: CASSPAGGIYEQYF. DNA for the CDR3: TGTGCCAGCAGCCCTGCGGGGGGTATCTACGAGCAGTACTTC.